This TCR beta chain appears in the sequencing data of a study of blood T cell repertoires in COVID-19. V was clipped by 4 bases and J by 4 bases; unmatched bases: 8. Germline lookup yields CDR1 SGHRS and CDR2 YFSETQ. The CDR3 runs to 16 residues. Sequencing used immunoSEQ multiplex PCR; TCRdb keeps in-frame clones, though not all of them. Of under 200,000 clones listed, around 82% are singletons. Sequencing was done on a sample of peripheral blood. The clonotype comes from a human donor with acute or convalescent COVID-19. The donor label of this sample is uncertain. The J gene is TRBJ2-5, the V gene TRBV5-1, with 12 bases matching TRBD1. The DNA for the CDR3 is TGCGCCAGCAGCCCCCGGGACAGGGGGCGCCCAGAGACCCAGTACTTC. It yields the protein CASSPRDRGRPETQYF.